The entry below describes one T cell receptor (beta chain). What it binds is not known. This table comes from immunoSEQ multiplex PCR, and its TCRdb copy is limited to in-frame clones, with some not included. Seen here are over 150,000 clones, about nine tenths observed once, and the top ten hold around 3%. The germline CDR1 and CDR2 sequences are LNHDA and SQIVND (reference sequence). The CDR3 is made up of 16 amino acids. V was pared by 5 bases and J by 4 bases, with 8 bases of the junction left unmatched. The sample originates from a study of T cell responses to AZD1222 COVID-19 vaccine. Study-level findings and limits: The donors showed a predominance of white British ancestry and of females, with possible underestimation of clonal diversity. Recipients of AZD1222 seropositive at baseline numbered only five or six. Repertoire collection took place solely once the T cell response had peaked. Mapped onto spike, vaccine-associated CD4 TCRs spanned it and were dominant at 160-218 and 743-854.

This TCR was recovered from an adult in good health. V usage is TRBV19 and J usage is TRBJ2-3; 11 bases line up with TRBD2. The source was peripheral blood, collected on day 0 of AZD1222 vaccination. The CDR3 sequence: CASSSNSGGASDTQYF. The CDR3 DNA sequence: TGTGCCAGTAGTTCCAATAGCGGGGGGGCCTCAGATACGCAGTATTTT.